This TCR beta chain originates from a study of T cell repertoires in cytomegalovirus infection. Whole-study context: Selection of CMV epitopes for the study included recently identified HLA-C-restricted and well-studied HLA-B-restricted ones. Based on public TCR beta signatures, there were indications of CMV infection and of a matching HLA type.

TCRdb re-derived calls from the reads in MiXCR, one entry per CDR3 protein. Among approximately 76,000 distinct CDR3 sequences listed, roughly 40% were seen once. Of note for this clonotype: Antigen: not known.

Study results and limitations: There were carriers of CMV plus the relevant HLA, and cumulative public TCR beta family frequency identified them.

This CDR3 contains 13 residues. Trimming left V 5 bases short and J 7 bases short, with 15 bases between. Germline V lookup: CDR1 MNHEY, CDR2 SVGAGI. The clonotype originates from a human donor in good health (CMV status not recorded). Some clones in this sample may be carry-over from other donors' samples. The chain couples TRBV6-5 to TRBJ2-7, with D perhaps being TRBD1 or TRBD2 (6 bases each). This material consisted of CD8+ T cells from cultured PBMCs, taken from culture after CMV antigen stimulation. CDR3 coding DNA: TGTGCCAGCAGTCAGGGGACTCCCCGAGAGCAGTACTTC. Its protein is CASSQGTPREQYF.